This TCR beta chain was retrieved from a study of radiotherapy plus CTLA-4 blockade in lung cancer. Background on the study: An objective response was seen in about 18% of patients, and disease control in around 31%.

A note on this clone: The antigen remains unidentified.

Germline V gene data show CDR1 as SNHLY and CDR2 as FYNNEI. This CDR3 contains 15 residues. Trimming removed 1 base at V and 2 bases at J, with 12 bases between. Study observations and caveats: After treatment with radiotherapy plus ipilimumab, TCR clones that came from the tumor expanded in blood.

Sequencing was performed with immunoSEQ multiplex PCR; in TCRdb, only in-frame clones are kept and a portion is missing. The sample comprises roughly 62,000 clones, 65% to 85% of which are singletons, and 2.5% to 3% rests with the top ten. This specimen consisted of peripheral blood, obtained from a patient treated with radiotherapy plus ipilimumab. The receptor's source is a human donor with non-small cell lung cancer who had a complete response to radiotherapy plus ipilimumab. The V gene is TRBV2, the J gene TRBJ2-7; perhaps TRBD1 as D (6 bases). The DNA for the CDR3 is TGTGCCAGCAGTGAAGACTGGGGGCCAACCTACGAGCAGTACTTC. Translating gives CASSEDWGPTYEQYF.